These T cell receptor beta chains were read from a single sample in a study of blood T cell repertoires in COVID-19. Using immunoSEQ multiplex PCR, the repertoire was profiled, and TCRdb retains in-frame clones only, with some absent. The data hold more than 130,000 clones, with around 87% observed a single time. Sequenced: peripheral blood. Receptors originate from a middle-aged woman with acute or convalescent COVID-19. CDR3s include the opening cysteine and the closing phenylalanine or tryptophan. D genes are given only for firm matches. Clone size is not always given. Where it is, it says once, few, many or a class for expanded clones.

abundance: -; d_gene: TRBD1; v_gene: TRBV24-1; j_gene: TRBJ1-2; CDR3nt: TGTGCCACCAGTGAGGAACGGGACAGAGGCTATGGCTACACCTTC; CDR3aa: CATSEERDRGYGYTF
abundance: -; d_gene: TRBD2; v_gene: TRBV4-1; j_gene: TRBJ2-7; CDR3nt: TGCGCCAGCAGCCAAGATCTCGGGGGGGCGGGCGACGAGCAGTACTTC; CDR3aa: CASSQDLGGAGDEQYF
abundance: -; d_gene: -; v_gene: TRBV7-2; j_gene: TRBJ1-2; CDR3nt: TGTGCCAGCACCCTCGACATAACCTATGGCTACACCTTC; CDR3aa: CASTLDITYGYTF
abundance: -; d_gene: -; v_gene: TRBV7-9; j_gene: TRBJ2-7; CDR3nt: TGTGCCAGCAGTTCTAGTGGAGACCCATCCTACGAGCAGTACTTC; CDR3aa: CASSSSGDPSYEQYF
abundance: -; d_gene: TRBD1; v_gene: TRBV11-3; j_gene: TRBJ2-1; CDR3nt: TGTGCCAGCAGTTTCGGACAGGGGGTCTACAATGAGCAGTTCTTC; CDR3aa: CASSFGQGVYNEQFF
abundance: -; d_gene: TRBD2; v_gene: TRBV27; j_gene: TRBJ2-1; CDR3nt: TGTGCCAGCAGGGGACTAGCGGGAGGGCCAAGCTACAATGAGCAGTTCTTC; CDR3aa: CASRGLAGGPSYNEQFF
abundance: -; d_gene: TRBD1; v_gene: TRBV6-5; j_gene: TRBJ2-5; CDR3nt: TGTGCCAGCGACAGGGCGGTAGAGACCCAGTACTTC; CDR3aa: CASDRAVETQYF
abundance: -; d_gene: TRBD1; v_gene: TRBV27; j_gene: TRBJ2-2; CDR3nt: TGTGCCAGCAGTTTATTGGGACAGTTAACGAACACCGGGGAGCTGTTTTTT; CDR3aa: CASSLLGQLTNTGELFF
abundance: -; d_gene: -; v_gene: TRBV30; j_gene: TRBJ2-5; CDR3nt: TGTGCCTGGAGTGGACAGGCGCTTAAGGCCCAGTACTTC; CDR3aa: CAWSGQALKAQYF
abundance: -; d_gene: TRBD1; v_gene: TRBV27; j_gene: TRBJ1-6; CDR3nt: TGTGCCAGCAAACAGGGGACTAATTCACCCCTCCACTTT; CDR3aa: CASKQGTNSPLHF
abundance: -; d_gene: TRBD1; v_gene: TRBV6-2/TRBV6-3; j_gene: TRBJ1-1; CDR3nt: TGTGCCAGCAGTTACCCCCGAGGGGGCGAAGCTTTCTTT; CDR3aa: CASSYPRGGEAFF
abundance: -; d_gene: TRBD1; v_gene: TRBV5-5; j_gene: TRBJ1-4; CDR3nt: TGTGCCAGCAGCCAACTGGACAGGATTAATGAAAAACTGTTTTTT; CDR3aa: CASSQLDRINEKLFF
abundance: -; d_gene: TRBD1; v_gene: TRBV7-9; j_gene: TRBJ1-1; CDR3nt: TGTGCCAGCAGCTTATCCCAGGGGGCGAACACTGAAGCTTTCTTT; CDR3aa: CASSLSQGANTEAFF
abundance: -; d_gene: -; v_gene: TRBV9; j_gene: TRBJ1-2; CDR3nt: TGTGCCAGCAGCGCAGAGGACTATGGCTACACCTTC; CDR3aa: CASSAEDYGYTF
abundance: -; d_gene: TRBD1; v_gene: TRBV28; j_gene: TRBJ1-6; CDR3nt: TGTGCCAGCAGCCCCGACAGGGGGCTTGGCTATAATTCACCCCTCCACTTT; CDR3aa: CASSPDRGLGYNSPLHF
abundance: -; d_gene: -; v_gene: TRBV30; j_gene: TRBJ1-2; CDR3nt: TGTGCCTGGAGTGGGGAGTCCAACTATGGCTACACCTTC; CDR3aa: CAWSGESNYGYTF
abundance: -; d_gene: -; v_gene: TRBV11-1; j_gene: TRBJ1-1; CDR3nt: TGTGCCAGCAGCCCGGGACAGAACACTGAAGCTTTCTTT; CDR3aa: CASSPGQNTEAFF
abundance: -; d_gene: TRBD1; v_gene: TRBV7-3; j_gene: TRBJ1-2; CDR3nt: TGTGCCAGCAGCGGGGCAGGGGGTAGTGGCTACACCTTC; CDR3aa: CASSGAGGSGYTF
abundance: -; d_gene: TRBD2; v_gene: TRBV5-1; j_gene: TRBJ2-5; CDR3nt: TGCGCCAGCAGCCCGACTAGCGGGGAAGAGACCCAGTACTTC; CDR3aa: CASSPTSGEETQYF
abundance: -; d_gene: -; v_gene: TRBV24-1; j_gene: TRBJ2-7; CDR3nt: TGTGCCACCTCCCGCAGGGACTCCTCCGCAGGGCAGTACTTC; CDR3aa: CATSRRDSSAGQYF
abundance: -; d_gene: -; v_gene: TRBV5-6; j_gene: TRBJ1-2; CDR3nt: TGTGCCAGCAGCTTTAGAGATCGGGGCTATGGCTACACCTTC; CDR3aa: CASSFRDRGYGYTF
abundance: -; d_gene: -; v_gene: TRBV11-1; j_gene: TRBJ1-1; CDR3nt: TGTGCCAGCAGCTTATTCGCGATGAACACTGAAGCTTTCTTT; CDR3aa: CASSLFAMNTEAFF
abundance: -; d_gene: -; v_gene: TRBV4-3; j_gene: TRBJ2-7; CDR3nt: TGCGCCAGCAGCCAAGGGTTACAGGACGAGCAGTACTTC; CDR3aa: CASSQGLQDEQYF
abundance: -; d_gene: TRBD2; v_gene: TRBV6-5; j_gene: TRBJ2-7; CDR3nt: TGTGCCAGCAGGCTAGCGGGAGGTTCCTACGAGCAGTACTTC; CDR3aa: CASRLAGGSYEQYF
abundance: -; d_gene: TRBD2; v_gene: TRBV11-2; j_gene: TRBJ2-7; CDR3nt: TGTGCCAGCAGCTCCTACCGGACTAGCGGGAACACCTACGAGCAGTACTTC; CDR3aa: CASSSYRTSGNTYEQYF
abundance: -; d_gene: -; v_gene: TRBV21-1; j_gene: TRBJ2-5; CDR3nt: TGTGCCAGCAGCAAAGGGGAGGGCCCAGAGACCCAGTACTTC; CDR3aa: CASSKGEGPETQYF
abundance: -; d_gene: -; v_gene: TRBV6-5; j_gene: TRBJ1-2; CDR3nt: TGTGCCAGCAGCAATCAGGGATACCGATACTTC; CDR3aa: CASSNQGYRYF
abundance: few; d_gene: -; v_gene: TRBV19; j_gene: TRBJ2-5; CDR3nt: TGTGCCAGTAGATTAGGAGGAAGGGGGCAAGAGACCCAGTACTTC; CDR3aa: CASRLGGRGQETQYF
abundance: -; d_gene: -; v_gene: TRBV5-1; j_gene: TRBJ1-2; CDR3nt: TGCGCCAGCAGTCAAGTTACCTCGGGAAACTATGGCTACACCTTC; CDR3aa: CASSQVTSGNYGYTF
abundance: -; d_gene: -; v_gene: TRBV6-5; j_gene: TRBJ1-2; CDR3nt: TGTGCCAGCAGTTACCTCGGTTGGGGCTACACCTTC; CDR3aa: CASSYLGWGYTF
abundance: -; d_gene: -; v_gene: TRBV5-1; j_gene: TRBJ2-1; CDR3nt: TGCGCCAGCAGCTTAGGAGGTCAGAATGAGCAGTTCTTC; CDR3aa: CASSLGGQNEQFF
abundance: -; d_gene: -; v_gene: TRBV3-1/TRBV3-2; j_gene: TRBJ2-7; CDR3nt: TGTGCCAGCAGCCAAGCTTGGCTAGTAGGGGACGAGCAGTACTTC; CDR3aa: CASSQAWLVGDEQYF
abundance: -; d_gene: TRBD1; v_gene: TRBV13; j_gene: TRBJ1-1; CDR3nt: TGTGCCAGCAGCTCGGGACAGGGTCTTACTGAAGCTTTCTTT; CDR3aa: CASSSGQGLTEAFF
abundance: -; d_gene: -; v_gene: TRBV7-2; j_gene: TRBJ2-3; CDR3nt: TGTGCCAGCAGCTTTATTAGGGACTCCACAGATACGCAGTATTTT; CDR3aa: CASSFIRDSTDTQYF
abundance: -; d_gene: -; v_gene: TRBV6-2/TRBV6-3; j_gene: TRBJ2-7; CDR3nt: TGTGCCAGCACCCCTCCGGGACACCACTACGAGCAGTACTTC; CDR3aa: CASTPPGHHYEQYF
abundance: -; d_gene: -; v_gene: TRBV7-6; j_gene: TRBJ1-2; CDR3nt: TGTGCCAGCAGCTTAGCGCTGGACGGGAGAGGTGGCTACACCTTC; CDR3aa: CASSLALDGRGGYTF
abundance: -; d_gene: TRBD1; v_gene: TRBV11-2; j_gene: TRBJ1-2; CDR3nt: TGTGCCAGCAGCTTAGAGAGGGGGCGCGACTATGGCTACACCTTC; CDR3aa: CASSLERGRDYGYTF
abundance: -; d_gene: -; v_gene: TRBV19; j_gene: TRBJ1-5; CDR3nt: TGTGCCAGTAGTATAATAAGTGGAGCCAATCAGCCCCAGCATTTT; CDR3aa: CASSIISGANQPQHF
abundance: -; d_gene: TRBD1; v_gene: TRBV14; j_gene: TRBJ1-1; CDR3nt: TGTGCCAGCAGGGCGGTACAGGGGTTCGGTGAAGCTTTCTTT; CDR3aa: CASRAVQGFGEAFF
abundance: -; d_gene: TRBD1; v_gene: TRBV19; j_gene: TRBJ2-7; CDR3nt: TGTGCCAGTAGTACATCAGGGGGATACGAGCAGTACTTC; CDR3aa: CASSTSGGYEQYF
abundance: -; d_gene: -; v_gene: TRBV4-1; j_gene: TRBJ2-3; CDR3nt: TGCGCCAGCAGCCAAGTACAAAAGAATACGCAGTATTTT; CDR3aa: CASSQVQKNTQYF